Listed below are T cell receptor beta chains from one sample, sequenced in a study of a mutant IDH1 vaccine in newly diagnosed glioma. Sequencing used immunoSEQ multiplex PCR; TCRdb keeps in-frame clones, though not all of them. The data show around 100,000 clones, 89% seen once. The antigens for these receptors are not known. The sequences come from PBMCs, collected from a glioma patient whose treatment included an IDH1 peptide vaccine. Receptors were obtained from a woman aged 50 to 60 with glioma. CDR3s leave out the opening cysteine and the closing phenylalanine or tryptophan. D genes are given only for firm matches. The size entry is marked missing in some rows and otherwise reads once, few, many or a size class.

D,size,V,J,CDR3
TRBD1,NA,TRBV29-1,TRBJ2-1,SMDRGGDEQF
TRBD1,NA,TRBV19,TRBJ2-2,ATRDRGGTGELF
TRBD1,few,TRBV6-5,TRBJ2-1,ASSLTGSSYNEQF
TRBD2,once,TRBV4-2,TRBJ2-3,ASSQERAGGPTDTQY
TRBD1,NA,TRBV4-2,TRBJ2-5,ASSQVAGTGNRDQETQY
NA,once,TRBV12-2,TRBJ1-5,ASRLEGPSGPQH
NA,NA,TRBV6-1,TRBJ1-1,ASSEQGRGLEFTEAF
TRBD1,NA,TRBV5-1,TRBJ2-2,ASSLRTGVNTGELF
TRBD2,NA,TRBV27,NA,ASSFSFGLAAYEQY
NA,NA,TRBV4-1,TRBJ2-7,ASSQDEGRNPYEQY
TRBD1,NA,TRBV30,TRBJ1-5,AWSLDRGEPQH
NA,NA,TRBV11-2,TRBJ1-3,ASSLELSSGNTIY
TRBD2,NA,TRBV7-2,TRBJ2-1,ASRSGLAGAYNEQF
NA,NA,TRBV11-2,TRBJ2-5,ASSLDGGRETQY
TRBD1,NA,TRBV6-5,TRBJ2-1,ASSSQGAWGYNEQF
TRBD1,NA,TRBV12-5,TRBJ2-3,ASAFDAGQGAGDTQY
NA,NA,TRBV6-5,TRBJ1-2,ASHMTARYGYT
NA,NA,TRBV2,TRBJ1-1,ASSEARGNTEAF
TRBD2,NA,TRBV7-3,TRBJ2-1,ASSSQGLAGGSTYNEQF
NA,NA,TRBV5-6,TRBJ2-7,ASSSQGPYEQY
NA,NA,TRBV19,TRBJ2-5,ASKGETQY
TRBD2,NA,TRBV18,TRBJ2-7,ASSPGVGGSYEQY
TRBD1,NA,TRBV18,TRBJ1-3,ASSSTGVGNTIY